This passage covers 6 T cell receptor beta chains from one sample sequenced in a study of cytomegalovirus exposure and HLA in healthy donors (dated by TCRdb to the late 2010s). Library prep was done by the immunoSEQ multiplex PCR assay. The multiplex PCR relied on a mix of 60 forward primers for TCR Vbeta segments and 13 reverse primers for TCR Jbeta segments. Drawn from immuneACCESS, this table holds only the in-frame rearrangements with V and J called that TCRdb kept. Clones are partly lost; checked studies trace under half to an unresolved V gene and leave the rest unexplained. The sample table holds about 94,000 clones, of which approximately 75% were seen once. Roughly 3.8% of the sample is in the top ten clones. Sequenced material: PBMCs. All receptors derive from a middle-aged woman in good health and CMV-seronegative.

V is TRBV6-5 and J is TRBJ1-3, with 7 bases matching TRBD1. Germline V gene sequence: CDR1 MNHEY, CDR2 SVGAGI. CDR3 length: 15 residues. The trim removed 5 bases at V and 2 bases at J, leaving 6 bases unmatched. CDR3 sequence: CASSRQGYTGNTIYF. CDR3 nucleotide sequence: TGTGCCAGCAGTCGACAGGGTTATACTGGAAACACCATATATTTT.

A single count supports this clone. The chain couples TRBV29-1 to TRBJ2-5; possible D gene TRBD2, 6 bases. Judging by the DNA end, TRBJ2-7 fits better; the J call may be wrong. CDR1 is SQVTM, CDR2 ANQGSEA, per germline. CDR3 length: 12 amino acids. The CDR3 DNA reads TGCAGCGTCGCGGGGCTGGCCTACGAGCAGTACTTC. Its translation is CSVAGLAYEQYF.

V usage is TRBV30 and J usage is TRBJ1-5, with 10 bases identical to TRBD1. Per germline, CDR1 GTSNPN and CDR2 SVGIG (reference sequence). Trimming took 3 bases from V and 3 from J; bases not matched to a gene: 5. CDR3 length: 15 amino acids. CDR3 loop: CAWRRTGGANQPQHF. CDR3 coding DNA: TGTGCCTGGAGACGGACAGGGGGGGCCAATCAGCCCCAGCATTTT. Drawing the rest from reference TRBV30 and TRBJ1-5, the complete variable domain is SQTIHQWPATLVQPVGSPLSLECTVEGTSNPNLYWYRQAAGRGLQLLFYSVGIGQISSEVPQNLSASRPQDRQFILSSKKLLLSDSGFYLCAWRRTGGANQPQHFGDGTRLSIL.

The chain is built from TRBV7-9 and TRBJ1-1; D call uncertain. V lost 10 bases to trimming and J lost 6 bases, with 21 bases between them. The germline gives CDR1 SEHNR, CDR2 FQNEAQ (reference sequence). There are 14 residues in the CDR3. This chain's CDR3 is CAIREYRDSAEAFF. The DNA of the CDR3 is TGTGCCATAAGGGAGTACCGGGATAGCGCTGAAGCTTTCTTT.

J is TRBJ1-1 and V is TRBV7-6; D unclear. Germline V gene sequence: CDR1 SGHVS, CDR2 FNYEAQ. The CDR3 is made up of 15 amino acids. The V end was cut by 1 base, the J end by 6 bases, with 15 bases between. The CDR3 DNA reads as TGTGCCAGCAGCTTAGGGCCGCGGGATAACTCTGAAGCTTTCTTT. Translated, it gives CASSLGPRDNSEAFF.

V is TRBV9 and J is TRBJ2-1, with D tentatively TRBD1 (6 bases). CDR1 and CDR2 from the germline V gene are SGDLS and YYNGEE. The CDR3 spans 16 residues. The ends were cut back, 4 bases at V and 2 bases at J, with 16 bases in the middle. The CDR3 protein is CASSFSGTNTYNEQFF. The CDR3 nucleotides read TGTGCCAGCAGCTTCTCCGGGACAAACACCTACAATGAGCAGTTCTTC.